This T cell receptor beta chain appears in the sequencing data of a study of shared clonotypes between healthy human individuals. In the source study's methods: ImmunoSEQ only sent back junction sequences with no quality scores, so filtering was done differently. Profiling relied on immunoSEQ multiplex PCR, and the TCRdb table lists in-frame clones only, not all of them. V, J and clone size are taken as reported in that table, and D and trimming were inferred from the DNA itself. The table records approximately 2.4 million clones, nearly 97% of them present only once. In this sample, this clone turned up once. This CDR3 has 15 amino acids. Germline loops: CDR1 SGDLS, CDR2 YYNGEE. Trimming removed 5 bases from V and 2 bases from J; junction bases left unmatched: 4.

The TCR sequence derives from a man between 18 and 29 years old in good health. Input material: naive CD4+ T cells sorted from blood. Indicated subset: CD45RA+ positively selected. This chain links TRBV9 with TRBJ2-6, with 7 bases aligning to TRBD2. CDR3 residues: CASSRTRPGANVLTF. In nucleotides, the CDR3 is TGTGCCAGCAGTCGGACTAGGCCTGGGGCCAACGTCCTGACTTTC.